This T cell receptor beta chain was captured by sequencing in a study of cytomegalovirus exposure and HLA in healthy donors. Study results and limitations: As was reported, the classifier diagnosed cytomegalovirus status with high specificity and sensitivity.

The CDR3 extends over 14 amino acids. Germline-derived CDR1 and CDR2 are MGHRA and YSYEKL. With 0 bases clipped from V and 3 bases from J, the junction kept 1 base outside the gene matches. Only one count was recorded for this clone. No antigen is known for it. Only in-frame clones appear in the TCRdb table, and some are missing; sequencing was by immunoSEQ multiplex PCR. The top ten hold roughly 5.5% of the sample, which has 220,000 or so clones, 70% to 90% seen once. Input material: PBMCs. The clonotype originates from a woman aged 18-29 years in good health and CMV-seronegative. The chain combines TRBV4-1 with TRBJ2-7; TRBD1 agrees at 8 bases. The CDR3 spells CASSQDGQGYEQYF. The CDR3 coding sequence is TGCGCCAGCAGCCAAGATGGACAGGGCTACGAGCAGTACTTC.